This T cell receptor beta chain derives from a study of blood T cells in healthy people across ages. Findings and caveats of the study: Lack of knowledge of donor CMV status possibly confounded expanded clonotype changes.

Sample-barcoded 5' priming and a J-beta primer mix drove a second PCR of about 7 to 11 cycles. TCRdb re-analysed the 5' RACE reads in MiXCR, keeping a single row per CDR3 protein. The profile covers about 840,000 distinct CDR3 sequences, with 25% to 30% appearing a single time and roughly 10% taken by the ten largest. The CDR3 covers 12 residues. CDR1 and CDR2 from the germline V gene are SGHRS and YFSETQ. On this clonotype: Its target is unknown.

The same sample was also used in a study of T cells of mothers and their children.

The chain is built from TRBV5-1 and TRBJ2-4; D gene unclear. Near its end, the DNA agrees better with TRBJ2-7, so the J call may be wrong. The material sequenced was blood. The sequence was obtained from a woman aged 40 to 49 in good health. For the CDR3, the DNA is TGCGCCAGCAGCTTGAATCTCGACGAGCAGTACTTC. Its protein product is CASSLNLDEQYF.